This T cell receptor beta chain emerged from a study of molecular identifiers for immune sequencing clone quantification. This clonotype was seen many times. CDR1 is SGDLS and CDR2 is YYNGEE in the germline V gene. The CDR3 is 13 residues long. With 1 base removed from V and 0 bases from J, the gap between germline ends came to 4 bases. Each CDR3 protein is one row after TCRdb ran MiXCR on the PCR reads. Here the sample spans 250,000 to 350,000 distinct CDR3 sequences, about a fifth being singletons. Sequencing was performed on naive CD8+ T cells from blood, with Jurkat cell RNA spiked in. Subset defined: FACS-sorted CD8+CD4-CCR7+CD45RA+ naive T cells. J is TRBJ1-1 and V is TRBV9; no definite D call. The source of this sequence is a human donor in good health. Some libraries in this study had Jurkat cell RNA spiked in. The CDR3 sequence: CASSVSMNTEAFF. DNA of the CDR3: TGTGCCAGCAGCGTATCTATGAACACTGAAGCTTTCTTT.